One and the same sample provided the 22 T cell receptor beta chains below, sequenced in a study of CD8+ T cells in alopecia areata. Investigators isolated RNA and reverse transcribed it into cDNA to act as the sequencing template. The repertoire was sequenced with immunoSEQ multiplex PCR; TCRdb's copy has only in-frame clones and lacks some. The data hold about 220,000 clones, with more than 45% observed a single time. Treatment described: oral pan-JAK inhibitor, 5-10 mg twice daily. The specimen comprised CD4+ T cells sorted from blood, sampled at week 4, from a patient treated with tofacitinib. Every receptor here comes from a human donor with alopecia areata.

The chain uses TRBV10-3 and TRBJ2-5, with unresolved D. CDR3 length: 14 residues. Trimming cost V 2 bases and J 5 bases, with 12 bases left between them. Germline CDR1 is ENHRY and CDR2 is SYGVKD. The DNA of the CDR3 is TGTGCCATCAGTGAGCACGGTGGGCGGGAGACCCAGTACTTC. Encoded protein: CAISEHGGRETQYF.

This clone has a single count. The chain uses TRBV2 and TRBJ1-1; TRBD1 might be the D (6 bases). V was pared by 9 bases and J by 1 base, with 12 bases between. The CDR3 loop spans 13 amino acids. CDR1 SNHLY and CDR2 FYNNEI come from the germline V gene. CDR3 sequence reads: CARARGENTEAFF. The CDR3 nucleotides read TGTGCCAGAGCCAGGGGCGAGAACACTGAAGCTTTCTTT. The full variable domain, with the rest looked up from reference TRBV2 and TRBJ1-1, is EPEVTQTPSHQVTQMGQEVILRCVPISNHLYFYWYRQILGQKVEFLVSFYNNEISEKSEIFDDQFSVERPDGSNFTLKIRSTKLEDSAMYFCARARGENTEAFFGQGTRLTVV.

This clone was recorded a few times. This chain joins TRBV28 and TRBJ2-1, with D unresolved. Germline V CDR1 and CDR2: MDHEN, SYDVKM. This CDR3 spans 12 amino acids. The V end was cut by 1 base, the J end by 5 bases, with 3 bases between. The CDR3 bases are TGTGCCAGCAGTTTATACGACAATGAGCAGTTCTTC. Its protein is CASSLYDNEQFF.

This clone was found many times. The V and J genes are TRBV18 and TRBJ2-5; D tentatively fits TRBD1 or TRBD2 (5 bases each). Trimming removed 1 base from V and 1 base from J, with 7 bases in between. This CDR3 is built from 14 residues. Germline CDR1 KGHSH, CDR2 LQKENI. DNA for the CDR3: TGTGCCAGCTCACCACGGGGGACCCAAGAGACCCAGTACTTC. It translates to CASSPRGTQETQYF.

This clone was counted only a few times. The genes are TRBV29-1 and TRBJ1-1; D not resolved. From germline, CDR1 is SQVTM and CDR2 ANQGSEA. The CDR3 is 13 residues long. Trimming stripped 2 bases from V and 0 bases from J, with 7 bases between. The CDR3 DNA reads TGCAGCGTTGAACAGGCTTTGAACACTGAAGCTTTCTTT. It yields the protein CSVEQALNTEAFF.

The chain has TRBV29-1 and TRBJ2-3; D may correspond to TRBD1 or TRBD2 (5 bases each). The V end was cut by 4 bases, the J end by 8 bases, with 7 bases between. Germline loops: CDR1 SQVTM, CDR2 ANQGSEA. The CDR3 consists of 10 residues. The CDR3 is CSVGDLTQYF. The CDR3 DNA follows: TGCAGCGTTGGGGACCTTACGCAGTATTTT.

This clone was picked up a small number of times. The CDR3 spells CSARVGNEQYF. CDR3 nucleotide sequence: TGCAGTGCTAGAGTGGGTAACGAGCAGTACTTC. The chain carries TRBV20-1 and TRBJ2-7; D is ambiguous. Trimming removed 1 base from V and 5 bases from J, with 6 bases in between. The length of the CDR3 is 11 residues. Germline V CDR1 and CDR2: DFQATT, SNEGSKA (reference sequence).

This clone showed up just a few times. The chain links TRBV29-1 to TRBJ2-3; D is unclear. The CDR3 totals 17 residues. CDR1 is SQVTM, CDR2 ANQGSEA, per germline. V shed 4 bases and J shed 3 bases, with 23 bases lying between them. CDR3 in amino acids: CSVGVVSSTAWTDTQYF. In DNA form, the CDR3 reads TGCAGCGTTGGAGTGGTATCAAGTACGGCCTGGACAGATACGCAGTATTTT.

This chain joins TRBV7-2 and TRBJ2-1; D is perhaps TRBD2 (6 bases). There are 14 residues in the CDR3. Trimming cost V 3 bases and J 6 bases, with 12 bases left between them. Per the germline V gene, CDR1 is SGHTA and CDR2 is FQGNSA. The CDR3 sequence is CASSFRDWGNEQFF. In DNA, the CDR3 is TGTGCCAGCAGCTTCCGGGACTGGGGCAATGAGCAGTTCTTC.

The chain couples TRBV10-3 to TRBJ2-3, with 7 bases that match TRBD2. J gave up 4 bases and V 2 bases, and 3 bases lay outside the gene matches. The CDR3 spans 14 residues. Germline V lookup: CDR1 ENHRY, CDR2 SYGVKD. Here the CDR3 reads CAISEGLVPDTQYF. Written as DNA, the CDR3 is TGTGCCATCAGTGAGGGACTAGTGCCAGATACGCAGTATTTT.

V is TRBV25-1 and J is TRBJ1-2; D not certain. Deletions cut 3 bases from V and 5 bases from J, with 13 bases between. The CDR3 has 14 residues. Per germline, CDR1 MGHDK and CDR2 SYGVNS. Here the CDR3 DNA reads TGTGCCAGCAGTGAGGGCCTCTACGGGTATGGCTACACCTTC. Its translation: CASSEGLYGYGYTF.

This chain joins TRBV30 and TRBJ1-4; D remains unclear. Trimming took 1 base from V and 7 from J, leaving 1 base between them. The CDR3 is 10 residues long. Per germline, CDR1 GTSNPN and CDR2 SVGIG (reference sequence). The CDR3 DNA reads as TGTGCCTGGAGTGGTGAAAAACTGTTTTTT. This sequence encodes CAWSGEKLFF. Combining the CDR3 with reference TRBV30 and TRBJ1-4 gives the whole variable domain SQTIHQWPATLVQPVGSPLSLECTVEGTSNPNLYWYRQAAGRGLQLLFYSVGIGQISSEVPQNLSASRPQDRQFILSSKKLLLSDSGFYLCAWSGEKLFFGSGTQLSVL.

This chain joins TRBV27 and TRBJ1-6, with TRBD1 identical over 8 bases. The CDR3 has 15 residues. Per the germline V gene, CDR1 is MNHEY and CDR2 is SMNVEV (reference sequence). J gave up 7 bases and V 5 bases, and 7 bases lay outside the gene matches. CDR3 in DNA: TGTGCCAGCAGTCAGACAGGGGCGGGGAATTCACCCCTCCACTTT. This encodes CASSQTGAGNSPLHF.

This rearrangement joins TRBV5-1 to TRBJ2-7; D might be TRBD2 (5 bases). The CDR3 has 15 amino acids. Germline loops: CDR1 SGHRS, CDR2 YFSETQ. The V gene lost 3 bases and the J gene lost 0 bases, with 13 bases spanning the gap. The chain's CDR3 is CASSYLGESSYEQYF. The CDR3 nucleotides read TGCGCCAGCAGCTACCTCGGGGAGAGCTCCTACGAGCAGTACTTC.

The chain links TRBV6-5 to TRBJ2-6; the match to TRBD2 covers 7 bases. After removal of 6 bases from V and 5 bases from J, the junction contained 1 base not matched to a gene. This CDR3 has 13 amino acids. Germline lookup yields CDR1 MNHEY and CDR2 SVGAGI. The CDR3 nucleotides are TGTGCCAGCAGGGGACTAAGGGCCAACGTCCTGACTTTC. It specifies CASRGLRANVLTF.

This clone has just a few counts. V usage is TRBV7-2 and J usage is TRBJ2-3, with D possibly being TRBD2 (6 bases). V was pared by 4 bases and J by 2 bases, with 16 bases between. Germline V gene lookup returns CDR1 SGHTA and CDR2 FQGNSA. The CDR3 has 16 residues. The CDR3 nucleotides read TGTGCCAGCAGCTCTGGCACTAGCAGATACACAGATACGCAGTATTTT. This codes for CASSSGTSRYTDTQYF.

This clone showed up just a few times. Other DNA sequences within the sample encode an identical CDR3. The CDR3 here is CASSYSISDTQYF. The CDR3 bases are TGTGCCAGCAGTTACTCGATATCAGATACGCAGTATTTT. The chain has TRBV6-6 and TRBJ2-3; the D is unclear. V was cut by 0 bases and J by 4 bases, with 5 bases left in between. Germline V CDR1 and CDR2: MNHNY, SVGAGI (reference sequence). The CDR3 covers 13 residues.

The chain recombines TRBV11-1 with TRBJ1-1; the D gene is possibly TRBD1 (5 bases). V lost 4 bases to trimming and J lost 1 base, with 13 bases between them. Germline V gene data show CDR1 as SGHAT and CDR2 as FQDESV (reference sequence). The CDR3 runs 15 residues. CDR3: CASSSQGRENTEAFF. The CDR3 DNA sequence: TGTGCCAGCAGCTCCCAGGGACGGGAGAACACTGAAGCTTTCTTT.

In its sample, this clone was seen once. The genes are TRBV29-1 and TRBJ1-1; the D gene is possibly TRBD1 (6 bases). Trimming cost V 5 bases and J 4 bases, with 17 bases left between them. CDR1 and CDR2 (germline): SQVTM, ANQGSEA. CDR3 length: 14 amino acids. CDR3 sequence (DNA): TGCAGCGTTAAAAACAGGGTGGGGAGCACTGAAGCTTTCTTT. It codes for CSVKNRVGSTEAFF. The full variable domain, completed using reference TRBV29-1 and TRBJ1-1, is SAVISQKPSRDICQRGTSLTIQCQVDSQVTMMFWYRQQPGQSLTLIATANQGSEATYESGFVIDKFPISRPNLTFSTLTVSNMSPEDSSIYLCSVKNRVGSTEAFFGQGTRLTVV.

V usage is TRBV7-2 and J usage is TRBJ1-5; D is undetermined. V was cut by 5 bases and J by 7 bases, with 12 bases left in between. The CDR3 contains 13 residues. Germline lookup yields CDR1 SGHTA and CDR2 FQGNSA. The chain's CDR3 is CASSPTAEQPQHF. CDR3 DNA: TGTGCCAGCAGCCCGACCGCCGAGCAGCCCCAGCATTTT.

This clone was counted a few times. The V call is TRBV7-2, the J call TRBJ2-7, with 9 bases that match TRBD1. CDR1 is SGHTA, CDR2 FQGNSA, per germline. With 5 bases clipped from V and 6 bases from J, the junction kept 8 bases outside the gene matches. The CDR3 length is 14 residues. The CDR3 loop reads CASSPTGQGTEQYF. The CDR3 nucleotides read TGTGCCAGCAGCCCTACGGGACAGGGCACCGAGCAGTACTTC.

Ten or more counts support this clone. V usage is TRBV19 and J usage is TRBJ1-2; D is possibly TRBD1 (5 bases). The CDR3 has 15 amino acids. Trimming removed 7 bases from V and 3 bases from J, with 18 bases in between. Germline CDR1 is LNHDA and CDR2 is SQIVND (reference sequence). CDR3 amino acids: CASTTSMGQHYGYTF. CDR3 DNA: TGTGCCAGTACGACATCAATGGGGCAGCACTATGGCTACACCTTC.